These 8 T cell receptor beta chains came from one sample sequenced in a study of T-cell memory formation after mild COVID-19 (dated by TCRdb to the early 2020s). Library preparation used 5' RACE. Sequencing took place on an Illumina NovaSeq 6000. TCRdb's own reprocessing of the public reads used fastp at Q25 and MiXCR and kept productive beta chains. Each CDR3 protein gets just one entry, which takes the most common genes and DNA from the rows behind it. In this sample the table shows roughly 350,000 distinct CDR3 sequences, 21% of which occur a single time. Of the sample, around 13% is held by the ten largest clones. Source material: PBMCs or a T cell subset sorted from them (not recorded which). These receptors were collected from an adult woman who had mild COVID-19 (a few samples of this study predate the infection). The sample titles of this study are shuffled in the database, so cell type and time point are left out; the donor was told from shared clones.

This clonotype was recorded only once. The V and J genes are TRBV12-3 or TRBV12-4 and TRBJ2-7; tentatively, D is TRBD1 or TRBD2 (6 bases each). This CDR3 region has 14 residues. Trimming cost V 3 bases and J 2 bases, with 11 bases left between them. The CDR3 sequence: CASSLIGGPYEQYF. The CDR3 DNA reads TGTGCCAGCAGTTTGATCGGGGGCCCCTACGAGCAGTACTTC.

The DNA of the CDR3 is TGTGCCAGCAGCCACTCGCTCGGGTCCGGGGAGCTGTTTTTT. Its protein product is CASSHSLGSGELFF. This rearrangement joins TRBV3-1 to TRBJ2-2, with D uncertain. The germline V and J ends were trimmed by 3 bases and 6 bases, with 11 bases remaining between them. Germline V lookup: CDR1 LGHDT, CDR2 YNNKEL (reference sequence). CDR3 length: 14 amino acids. Full variable domain (missing parts from reference TRBV3-1 and TRBJ2-2): DTAVSQTPKYLVTQMGNDKSIKCEQNLGHDTMYWYKQDSKKFLKIMFSYNNKELIINETVPNRFSPKSPDKAHLNLHINSLELGDSAVYFCASSHSLGSGELFFGEGSRLTVL.

This clonotype was observed a handful of times. The V gene is TRBV11-2, the J gene TRBJ2-3; 10 bases are a match to TRBD2. CDR1 and CDR2 (germline): SGHAT, FQNNGV. The CDR3 is made up of 15 amino acids. V was clipped by 5 bases and J by 2 bases; unmatched bases: 4. The chain's CDR3 is CASSVLAGVTDTQYF. The CDR3 DNA reads TGTGCCAGCAGCGTGCTAGCGGGGGTCACAGATACGCAGTATTTT. Drawing the rest from reference TRBV11-2 and TRBJ2-3, the complete variable domain is EAGVAQSPRYKIIEKRQSVAFWCNPISGHATLYWYQQILGQGPKLLIQFQNNGVVDDSQLPKDRFSAERLKGVDSTLKIQPAKLEDSAVYLCASSVLAGVTDTQYFGPGTRLTVL.

V is TRBV4-1 and J is TRBJ1-2; tentatively, D is TRBD1 (5 bases). From germline, CDR1 is MGHRA and CDR2 YSYEKL. The V end lost 4 bases, the J end lost 6 bases, and 15 bases lay between the germline ends. The CDR3 totals 14 residues. CDR3 nucleotide sequence: TGCGCCAGCAGCCCCACGGGACTAAAGAATGGCTACACCTTC. It codes for CASSPTGLKNGYTF.

This clonotype was found a few times. The chain employs TRBV6-2 or TRBV6-3 and TRBJ2-1; D possibly corresponds to TRBD1 (5 bases). The CDR3 totals 12 residues. In germline, CDR1 is MNHEY, CDR2 SVGEGT. Trimming removed 0 bases at V and 15 bases at J, with 12 bases between. The CDR3 protein is CASSYSQGYRFF. The CDR3 DNA reads as TGTGCCAGCAGTTACTCGCAGGGATATCGGTTCTTC.

This clonotype turned up a few times. The CDR3: CASSYRLAGGEGTQYF. The CDR3 bases are TGTGCCAGCAGTTACCGACTAGCGGGGGGGGAGGGTACGCAGTATTTT. The chain employs TRBV6-5 and TRBJ2-3, with TRBD2 matching over 14 bases. V trimming: 2 bases; J trimming: 8 bases; junction bases outside the gene matches: 6. Looked up from germline, CDR1 is MNHEY and CDR2 is SVGAGI. The CDR3 is made up of 16 amino acids.

This clonotype appeared a few times. The chain is built from TRBV12-3 or TRBV12-4 and TRBJ2-7; tentatively, D is TRBD1 (6 bases). Trimming took off 7 bases at V and 5 bases at J, with 21 bases between the two ends. This CDR3 is 15 amino acids long. As DNA, the CDR3 is TGTGCCAGCAATGTAAGAAGGGCAGGGGTACACGAGCAGTACTTC. Encoded protein: CASNVRRAGVHEQYF.

The chain combines TRBV2 with TRBJ2-3; D remains ambiguous. Trimming removed 4 bases at V and 2 bases at J, with 10 bases between. This CDR3 comprises 14 residues. The V gene's germline CDR1 is SNHLY and CDR2 FYNNEI. Here the CDR3 reads CASSVRSVTDTQYF. The CDR3 DNA follows: TGTGCCAGCAGTGTTAGATCCGTCACAGATACGCAGTATTTT.